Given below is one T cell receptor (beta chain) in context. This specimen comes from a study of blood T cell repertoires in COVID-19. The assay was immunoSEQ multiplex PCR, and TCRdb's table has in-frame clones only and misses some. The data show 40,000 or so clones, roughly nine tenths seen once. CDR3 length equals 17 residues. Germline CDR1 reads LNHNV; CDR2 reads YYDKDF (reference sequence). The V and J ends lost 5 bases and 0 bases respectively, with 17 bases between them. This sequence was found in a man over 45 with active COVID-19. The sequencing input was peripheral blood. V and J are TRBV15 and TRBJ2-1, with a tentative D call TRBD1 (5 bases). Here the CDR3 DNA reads TGTGCCACCAGCGGGGATTCAGGGTGGGGCTCCTACAATGAGCAGTTCTTC. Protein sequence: CATSGDSGWGSYNEQFF.